The 19 T cell receptor beta chains presented below share a single source sample, sequenced in a study of blood T cells in healthy people across ages (dated by TCRdb to the mid-2010s). Libraries were built with 5' RACE. Sequencing instrument: Illumina HiSeq 2500. A second PCR of roughly 7 to 11 cycles was performed with a sample-barcoded 5' primer and a J-beta primer mix. Through fastp at Q25 and MiXCR, TCRdb rebuilt clones from the public reads, retaining in-frame beta chains. Each record represents a unique CDR3 protein, reported with the most common genes and DNA among its rows. The sample data list 1.6 million or so distinct CDR3 sequences, and 30% to 35% of these were observed just once. Approximately 10% of the sample is held by the ten biggest clonotypes. The sample taken for sequencing was blood. Every receptor here comes from a woman in her twenties or thirties in good health.

The chain combines TRBV5-6 with TRBJ1-2; no clear D gene. Per germline, CDR1 SGHDT and CDR2 YYEEEE. Trimming shortened V by 4 bases and J by 1 base, and 20 bases separated the two germline ends. The CDR3 runs to 17 residues. Here the CDR3 DNA reads TGTGCCAGCAGCGGGAGCTTGGCAGGCAAAAGTAACTATGGCTACACCTTC. The encoded protein is CASSGSLAGKSNYGYTF. The full variable domain, completed using reference TRBV5-6 and TRBJ1-2, is DAGVTQSPTHLIKTRGQQVTLRCSPKSGHDTVSWYQQALGQGPQFIFQYYEEEERQRGNFPDRFSGHQFPNYSSELNVNALLLGDSALYLCASSGSLAGKSNYGYTFGSGTRLTVV.

In this sample, this clonotype turned up many times. This rearrangement joins TRBV13 to TRBJ2-5; D gene ambiguous. Germline CDR1 is PRHDT and CDR2 is FYEKMQ (reference sequence). This CDR3 contains 14 residues. V lost 0 bases to trimming and J lost 1 base, with 6 bases between them. CDR3 sequence reads: CASSLGRPQETQYF. CDR3 coding DNA: TGTGCCAGCAGCTTAGGCCGACCCCAAGAGACCCAGTACTTC.

The chain links TRBV2 to TRBJ1-5; D unresolved. Germline loops: CDR1 SNHLY, CDR2 FYNNEI. The CDR3 has 16 residues. The V end lost 6 bases, the J end lost 0 bases, and 15 bases lay between the germline ends. The CDR3 DNA reads TGTGCCAGCAGACCCGGACGGGTCTATAGCAATCAGCCCCAGCATTTT. Translated: CASRPGRVYSNQPQHF.

This clonotype appeared a few times. The rearrangement joins TRBV24-1 to TRBJ2-5; D is unresolved. The CDR3 has 16 amino acids. Trimming cost V 3 bases and J 3 bases, with 16 bases left between them. CDR1 is KGHDR and CDR2 is SFDVKD in the germline V gene. For the CDR3, the DNA is TGTGCCACCAGTGATCTTGGCAGGTCCTTGGAAGAGACCCAGTACTTC. This codes for CATSDLGRSLEETQYF.

This chain joins TRBV3-1 and TRBJ2-2, with D perhaps given as TRBD1 or TRBD2 (5 bases each). The germline V gene has CDR1 LGHDT and CDR2 YNNKEL (reference sequence). V dropped 4 bases and J dropped 3 bases, with 18 bases sitting between them. The CDR3 is 17 amino acids. The CDR3 region is CASSPPRGKKDTGELFF. For the CDR3, the DNA is TGTGCCAGCAGCCCTCCTCGGGGCAAAAAGGACACCGGGGAGCTGTTTTTT.

The chain recombines TRBV11-2 with TRBJ2-5; 14 bases fit TRBD2. This CDR3 is built from 18 residues. CDR1 is SGHAT, CDR2 FQNNGV, per germline. Trimming removed 3 bases from V and 5 bases from J; junction bases left unmatched: 11. CDR3 residues: CASSFRLAGGPPYETQYF. The CDR3 DNA reads TGTGCCAGCAGCTTCCGACTAGCGGGAGGGCCTCCGTATGAGACCCAGTACTTC.

The chain couples TRBV28 to TRBJ2-3; 7 positions match TRBD1. The CDR3 totals 16 residues. Germline V CDR1 and CDR2: MDHEN, SYDVKM. After removal of 4 bases from V and 2 bases from J, the junction contained 9 bases not matched to a gene. The CDR3 sequence is CASSSPLTGHTDTQYF. CDR3 in DNA: TGTGCCAGCAGTTCCCCCCTGACAGGGCACACAGATACGCAGTATTTT. The full variable domain, rest sourced from reference TRBV28 and TRBJ2-3, is DVKVTQSSRYLVKRTGEKVFLECVQDMDHENMFWYRQDPGLGLRLIYFSYDVKMKEKGDIPEGYSVSREKKERFSLILESASTNQTSMYLCASSSPLTGHTDTQYFGPGTRLTVL.

In this sample, this clonotype turned up a few times. V and J are TRBV5-1 and TRBJ1-6; TRBD1 might be the D (6 bases). V lost 2 bases and J lost 0, with 9 bases in between. Germline CDR1 SGHRS, CDR2 YFSETQ. This CDR3 has 16 residues. The CDR3 nucleotides are TGCGCCAGCAGCTTTGACAGGAGCTCCTATAATTCACCCCTCCACTTT. Encoded protein: CASSFDRSSYNSPLHF.

Notes on this clonotype: Possible read error: a much larger clone is one base away. This CDR3 is CASSYGVSGNSYEQYF. The DNA of the CDR3 is TGTGCCAGCAGTTACGGTGTATCCGGCAACTCCTACGAGCAGTACTTC. The rearrangement links TRBV6-6 to TRBJ2-7; no firm D call. CDR3 length: 16 amino acids. From germline, CDR1 is MNHNY and CDR2 SVGAGI (reference sequence). Trimming pared 2 bases from V and 0 bases from J, leaving 14 bases between.

The chain joins TRBV19 to TRBJ1-2; D possibly corresponds to TRBD1 (6 bases). The CDR3 totals 16 residues. Deletions cut 10 bases from V and 0 bases from J, with 21 bases between. The germline V gene has CDR1 LNHDA and CDR2 SQIVND (reference sequence). CDR3 residues: CATRGDRFSANYGYTF. Here the CDR3 DNA reads TGTGCCACCAGGGGCGATCGGTTCTCAGCTAACTATGGCTACACCTTC.

This clonotype is a singleton in its sample. The chain employs TRBV18 and TRBJ2-6, with 8 nucleotides matching TRBD1. The V gene end was trimmed by 5 bases and the J gene end by 0 bases; junction bases not matched to a gene: 12. The CDR3 has 19 residues. Germline CDR1 KGHSH, CDR2 LQKENI. The CDR3 DNA is TGTGCCAGCTCAAGTGTCGTCGGGACAGGCCTCTCTGGGGCCAACGTCCTGACTTTC. It is translated as CASSSVVGTGLSGANVLTF.

V is TRBV7-9 and J is TRBJ2-2, with D hard to call. Trimming took 1 base from V and 0 from J, leaving 6 bases between them. CDR1 and CDR2 (germline): SEHNR, FQNEAQ (reference sequence). This CDR3 comprises 15 residues. CDR3 residues: CASSLGASNTGELFF. CDR3 in DNA: TGTGCCAGCAGCTTAGGCGCGTCGAACACCGGGGAGCTGTTTTTT.

This clonotype was seen only a few times. The chain is built from TRBV28 and TRBJ2-3; D remains ambiguous. CDR3 length: 10 residues. Trimming stripped 3 bases from V and 6 bases from J, with 1 base between. Germline assignment: CDR1 MDHEN and CDR2 SYDVKM. CDR3: CASSFDTQYF. CDR3 DNA sequence: TGTGCCAGCAGTTTTGATACGCAGTATTTT.

The gene calls are TRBV5-1 and TRBJ1-2; the D gene is possibly TRBD1 (5 bases). The V end was cut by 0 bases, the J end by 6 bases, with 15 bases between. Germline V gene data show CDR1 as SGHRS and CDR2 as YFSETQ. The CDR3 length is 15 residues. CDR3 in amino acids: CASSLDGPGGDGYTF. CDR3 bases: TGCGCCAGCAGCTTGGACGGGCCGGGGGGAGATGGCTACACCTTC. Variable domain in full (rest from reference TRBV5-1 and TRBJ1-2): KAGVTQTPRYLIKTRGQQVTLSCSPISGHRSVSWYQQTPGQGLQFLFEYFSETQRNKGNFPGRFSGRQFSNSRSEMNVSTLELGDSALYLCASSLDGPGGDGYTFGSGTRLTVV.

Ten or more counts support this clonotype. Compared with germline, one end of the junction differs, possibly owing to a read error. The J gene is TRBJ2-3, the V gene TRBV27; D not resolved. This CDR3 is 13 amino acids long. From germline, CDR1 is MNHEY and CDR2 SMNVEV (reference sequence). The CDR3 coding sequence is TGTGCCAGCAGTTCTATCTTCACAGAAACGCAGTATTTT. Its translation: CASSSIFTETQYF.

This clonotype has more than one count but fewer than ten. The rearrangement links TRBV29-1 to TRBJ2-1; 12 nucleotides line up with TRBD2. CDR3 length: 17 residues. V lost 4 bases, J lost 0 bases, and 7 bases stayed unmatched. Germline CDR1 SQVTM, CDR2 ANQGSEA. The CDR3 DNA follows: TGCAGCGTTGGTACGCTAGCGGGAGGGAACTCCTACAATGAGCAGTTCTTC. It is translated as CSVGTLAGGNSYNEQFF.

Details on this clonotype: An end of the junction does not agree with germline; a read error may underlie this. The J gene is TRBJ2-1, the V gene TRBV7-3; 9 bases are shared with TRBD2. This CDR3 has 15 amino acids. Germline CDR1 and CDR2: SGHTA and FQGTGA. The CDR3 DNA is TGTGCCGGCAGCTTGTCGGGCGGGAGGGACAATGAGCAGTTCTTC. Amino acids: CAGSLSGGRDNEQFF.

This clonotype was detected only a few times. This clone may be a read error of a much larger clone one base away. The chain is built from TRBV5-5 and TRBJ2-2; a weak D match, TRBD2 (5 bases). Germline lookup yields CDR1 SGHKS and CDR2 YYEKEE (reference sequence). There are 17 residues in the CDR3. Here the CDR3 reads CASSLEAGGGGPGERFF. In nucleotides, the CDR3 is TGTGCCAGCAGCTTGGAGGCCGGCGGAGGCGGTCCCGGGGAGCGGTTTTTT.

This clonotype was seen more than once but under ten times. The V call is TRBV11-2, the J call TRBJ2-3; no clear D. The germline V gene encodes CDR1 SGHAT and CDR2 FQNNGV. Trimming cost V 6 bases and J 2 bases, with 15 bases left between them. This CDR3 is 15 amino acids long. The CDR3, as DNA: TGTGCCAGCAGTTTTACGGATGCCAACACAGATACGCAGTATTTT. Its protein is CASSFTDANTDTQYF.